Sequencing of this T cell receptor (beta chain) was carried out in a study of cytomegalovirus exposure and HLA in healthy donors. Study-level findings and limits: For TCR beta chains, V- and J-gene trimming was later linked to a missense DCLRE1C variant. Highly shared variants forming one cluster were likely a sequencing artifact.

CDR1 is MNHGY, CDR2 SAAAGT, per germline. Trimming stripped 6 bases from V and 3 bases from J, with 20 bases between. The CDR3 loop spans 16 amino acids. PCR used 60 Vbeta primers and 13 Jbeta primers. Using immunoSEQ multiplex PCR, the repertoire was profiled, and TCRdb retains in-frame clones only, with some absent. Of more than 140,000 clones detected, about 79% appear once; the ten largest clones hold about 0.64%. In the case of this clone: Its specificity is not known.

Source material: PBMCs. The receptor comes from a male donor in good health and CMV-seronegative. The rearrangement joins TRBV6-8 to TRBJ1-2, with D unresolved. CDR3 in amino acids: CASSPFPGGYDYGYTF. The DNA of the CDR3 is TGTGCCAGCAGCCCCTTCCCAGGAGGGTACGACTATGGCTACACCTTC.